This T cell receptor (beta chain) emerged from a study of T cell changes during pregnancy in multiple sclerosis. The data were produced by immunoSEQ multiplex PCR, yet TCRdb's version contains in-frame clones alone and is incomplete. Among about 59,000 clones listed, over 90% were seen once. The sample consisted of CD8+ T cells from peripheral blood mononuclear cells, taken in the third trimester of pregnancy. The clonotype originates from a female donor with multiple sclerosis, enrolled in a pregnancy study.

CDR3 in DNA: TGTGCCAGCACCCTGACTAGCGGGAGATCAGCCGAGCAGTACTTC. Protein sequence: CASTLTSGRSAEQYF. This sequence joins TRBV28 and TRBJ2-7; 12 bases are a match to TRBD2. V lost 7 bases, J lost 6 bases, and 10 bases stayed unmatched. Germline CDR1 MDHEN, CDR2 SYDVKM. This CDR3 is built from 15 residues.